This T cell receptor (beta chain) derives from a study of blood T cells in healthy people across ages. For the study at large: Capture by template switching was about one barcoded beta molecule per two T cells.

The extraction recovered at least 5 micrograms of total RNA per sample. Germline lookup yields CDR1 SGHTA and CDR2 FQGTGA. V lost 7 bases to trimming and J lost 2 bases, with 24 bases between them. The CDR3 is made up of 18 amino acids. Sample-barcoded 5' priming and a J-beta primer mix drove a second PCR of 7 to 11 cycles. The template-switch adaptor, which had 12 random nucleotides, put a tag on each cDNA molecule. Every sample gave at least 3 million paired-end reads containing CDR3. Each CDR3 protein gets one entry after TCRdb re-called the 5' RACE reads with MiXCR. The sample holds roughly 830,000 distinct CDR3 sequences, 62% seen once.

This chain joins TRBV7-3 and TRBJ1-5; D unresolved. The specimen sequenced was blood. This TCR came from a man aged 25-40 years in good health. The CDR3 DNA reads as TGTGCCAGCAACCAAACTGACGGGTTGGTTTGGGGCAATCAGCCCCAGCATTTT. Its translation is CASNQTDGLVWGNQPQHF.